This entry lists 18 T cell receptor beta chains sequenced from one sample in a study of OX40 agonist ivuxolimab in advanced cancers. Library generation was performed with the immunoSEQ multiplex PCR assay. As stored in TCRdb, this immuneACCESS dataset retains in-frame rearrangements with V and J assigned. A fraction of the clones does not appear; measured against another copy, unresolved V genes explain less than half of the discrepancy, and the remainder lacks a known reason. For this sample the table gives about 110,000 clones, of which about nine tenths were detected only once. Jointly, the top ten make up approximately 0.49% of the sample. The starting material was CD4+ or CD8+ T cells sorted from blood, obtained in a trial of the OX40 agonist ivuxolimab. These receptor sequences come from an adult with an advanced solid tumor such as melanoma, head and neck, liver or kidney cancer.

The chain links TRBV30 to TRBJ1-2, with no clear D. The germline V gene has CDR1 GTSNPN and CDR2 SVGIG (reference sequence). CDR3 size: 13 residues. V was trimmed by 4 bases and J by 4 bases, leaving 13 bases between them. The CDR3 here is CAWNPRTIYGYTF. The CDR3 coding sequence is TGTGCCTGGAACCCCCGGACCATCTATGGCTACACCTTC.

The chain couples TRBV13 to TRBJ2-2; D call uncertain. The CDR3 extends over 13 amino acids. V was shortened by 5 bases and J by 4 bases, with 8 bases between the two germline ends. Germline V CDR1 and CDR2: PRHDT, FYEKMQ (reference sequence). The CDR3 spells CASSQGRTGELFF. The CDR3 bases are TGTGCCAGCAGCCAAGGGCGCACCGGGGAGCTGTTTTTT.

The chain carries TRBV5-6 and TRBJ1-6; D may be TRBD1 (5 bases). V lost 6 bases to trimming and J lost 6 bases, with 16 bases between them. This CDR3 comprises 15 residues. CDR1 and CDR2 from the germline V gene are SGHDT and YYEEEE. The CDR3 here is CASNPGTSANSPLHF. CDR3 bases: TGTGCCAGCAACCCAGGGACGTCTGCTAATTCACCCCTCCACTTT.

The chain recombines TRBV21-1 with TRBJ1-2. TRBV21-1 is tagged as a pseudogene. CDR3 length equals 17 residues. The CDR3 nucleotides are TGTGCCAGTCCCAACACCCTGGCAGGGACTCCTAACTATGGCTACACCTTC. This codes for CASPNTLAGTPNYGYTF.

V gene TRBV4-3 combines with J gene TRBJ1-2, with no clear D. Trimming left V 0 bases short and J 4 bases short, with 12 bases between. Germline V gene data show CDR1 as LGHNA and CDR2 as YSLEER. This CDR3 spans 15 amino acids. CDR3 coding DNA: TGCGCCAGCAGCCAAGATCCGACGACACCCTATGGCTACACCTTC. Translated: CASSQDPTTPYGYTF.

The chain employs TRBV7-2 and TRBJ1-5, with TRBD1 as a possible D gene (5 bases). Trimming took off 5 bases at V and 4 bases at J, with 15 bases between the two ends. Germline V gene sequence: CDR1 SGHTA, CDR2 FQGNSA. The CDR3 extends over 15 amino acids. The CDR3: CASSPGTSGNQPQHF. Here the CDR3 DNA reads TGTGCCAGCAGCCCCGGGACCTCTGGGAATCAGCCCCAGCATTTT.

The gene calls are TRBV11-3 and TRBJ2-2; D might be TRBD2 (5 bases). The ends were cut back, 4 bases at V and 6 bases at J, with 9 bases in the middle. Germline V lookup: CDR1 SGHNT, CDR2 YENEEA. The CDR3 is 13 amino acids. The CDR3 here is CASSWGEPGELFF. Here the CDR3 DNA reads TGTGCCAGCAGCTGGGGAGAACCCGGGGAGCTGTTTTTT.

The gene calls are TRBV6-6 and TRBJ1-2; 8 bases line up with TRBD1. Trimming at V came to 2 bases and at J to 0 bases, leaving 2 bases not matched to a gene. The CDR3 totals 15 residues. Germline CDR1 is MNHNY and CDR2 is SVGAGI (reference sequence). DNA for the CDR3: TGTGCCAGCAGTTACCGGACAGGGACTAACTATGGCTACACCTTC. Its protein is CASSYRTGTNYGYTF.

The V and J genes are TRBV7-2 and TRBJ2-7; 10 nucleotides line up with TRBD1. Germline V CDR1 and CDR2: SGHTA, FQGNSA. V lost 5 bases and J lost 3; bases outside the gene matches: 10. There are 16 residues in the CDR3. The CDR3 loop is CASSPGPGQGNYEQYF. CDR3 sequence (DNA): TGTGCCAGCAGCCCGGGCCCGGGACAGGGGAACTACGAGCAGTACTTC. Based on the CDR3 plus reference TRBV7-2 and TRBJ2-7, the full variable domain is GAGVSQSPSNKVTEKGKDVELRCDPISGHTALYWYRQSLGQGLEFLIYFQGNSAPDKSGLPSDRFSAERTGGSVSTLTIQRTQQEDSAVYLCASSPGPGQGNYEQYFGPGTRLTVT.

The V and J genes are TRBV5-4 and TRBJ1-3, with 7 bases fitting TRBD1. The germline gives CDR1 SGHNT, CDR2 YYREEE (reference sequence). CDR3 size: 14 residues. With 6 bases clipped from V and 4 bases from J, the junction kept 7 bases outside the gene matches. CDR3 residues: CASNEGAAGNTIYF. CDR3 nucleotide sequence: TGTGCCAGCAACGAGGGGGCGGCCGGAAACACCATATATTTT.

As DNA, the CDR3 is TGTGCCAGCAGCCCCCCGCGAGCGGAGGGCACAGATACGCAGTATTTT. Residues: CASSPPRAEGTDTQYF. The rearrangement joins TRBV9 to TRBJ2-3; D may be TRBD2 (5 bases). The CDR3 is 16 residues long. Germline CDR1 and CDR2: SGDLS and YYNGEE. Trimming left V 4 bases short and J 1 base short, with 16 bases between. Full variable domain (rest looked up from reference TRBV9 and TRBJ2-3): DSGVTQTPKHLITATGQRVTLRCSPRSGDLSVYWYQQSLDQGLQFLIQYYNGEERAKGNILERFSAQQFPDLHSELNLSSLELGDSALYFCASSPPRAEGTDTQYFGPGTRLTVL.

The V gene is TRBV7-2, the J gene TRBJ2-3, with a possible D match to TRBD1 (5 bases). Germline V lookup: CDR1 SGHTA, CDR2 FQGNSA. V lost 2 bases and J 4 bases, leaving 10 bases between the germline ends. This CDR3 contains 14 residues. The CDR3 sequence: CASSLQAGSDTQYF. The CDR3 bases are TGTGCCAGCAGCTTACAAGCAGGGTCAGATACGCAGTATTTT.

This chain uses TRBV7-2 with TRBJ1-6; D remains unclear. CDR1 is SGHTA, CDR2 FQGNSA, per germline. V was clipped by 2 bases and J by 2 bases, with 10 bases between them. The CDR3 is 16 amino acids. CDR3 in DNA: TGTGCCAGCAGCTTAAGGGAAGCTACCTATAATTCACCCCTCCACTTT. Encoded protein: CASSLREATYNSPLHF.

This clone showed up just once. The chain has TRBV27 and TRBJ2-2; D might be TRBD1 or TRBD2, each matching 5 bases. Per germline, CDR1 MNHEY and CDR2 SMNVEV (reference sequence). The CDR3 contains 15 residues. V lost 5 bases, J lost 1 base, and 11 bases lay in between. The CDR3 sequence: CASSLRDGNTGELFF. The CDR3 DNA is TGTGCCAGCAGTCTCCGGGACGGGAACACCGGGGAGCTGTTTTTT.

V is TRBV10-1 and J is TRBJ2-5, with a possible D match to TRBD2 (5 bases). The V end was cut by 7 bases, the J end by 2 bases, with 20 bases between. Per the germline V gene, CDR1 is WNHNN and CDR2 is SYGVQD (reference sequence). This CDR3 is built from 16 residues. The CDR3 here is CASIRPALDSQETQYF. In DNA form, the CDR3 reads TGCGCCAGCATCCGACCCGCCTTGGACTCACAAGAGACCCAGTACTTC.

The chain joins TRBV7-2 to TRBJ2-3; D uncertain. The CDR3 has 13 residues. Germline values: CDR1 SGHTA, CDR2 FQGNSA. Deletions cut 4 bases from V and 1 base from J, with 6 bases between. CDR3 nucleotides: TGTGCCAGCAGCTCGGCGGGCACAGATACGCAGTATTTT. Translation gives CASSSAGTDTQYF.

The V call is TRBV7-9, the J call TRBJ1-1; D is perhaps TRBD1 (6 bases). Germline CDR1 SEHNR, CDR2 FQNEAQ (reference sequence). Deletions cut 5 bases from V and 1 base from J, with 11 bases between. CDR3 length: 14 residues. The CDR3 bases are TGTGCCAGCAGCGCAGAAGGGGGGAACACTGAAGCTTTCTTT. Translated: CASSAEGGNTEAFF.

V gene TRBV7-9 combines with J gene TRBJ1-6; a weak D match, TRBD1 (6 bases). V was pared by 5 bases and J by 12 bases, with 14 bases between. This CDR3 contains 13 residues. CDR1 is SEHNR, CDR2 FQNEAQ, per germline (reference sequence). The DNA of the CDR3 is TGTGCCAGCAGCGCTCGACAGGCGGAACCCCTCCACTTT. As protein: CASSARQAEPLHF. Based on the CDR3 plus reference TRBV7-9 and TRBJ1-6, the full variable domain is DTGVSQNPRHKITKRGQNVTFRCDPISEHNRLYWYRQTLGQGPEFLTYFQNEAQLEKSRLLSDRFSAERPKGSFSTLEIQRTEQGDSAMYLCASSARQAEPLHFGNGTRLTVT.